This T cell receptor beta chain came from a study of T cell changes during pregnancy in multiple sclerosis. Trimming stripped 2 bases from V and 0 bases from J, with 9 bases between. The CDR3 is 15 amino acids. CDR1 is MRHNA, CDR2 SNTAGT, per germline. The table came from immunoSEQ multiplex PCR; TCRdb's copy has only in-frame clones and leaves some out. In the table there are 40,000 to 55,000 clones, 75% to 90% of which are singletons. The receptor comes from a female donor with multiple sclerosis, enrolled in a pregnancy study. The chain has TRBV6-4 and TRBJ2-3, with D unclear. Material: CD8+ T cells from peripheral blood mononuclear cells, obtained in the second trimester of pregnancy. The CDR3: CASSDTAGSTDTQYF. CDR3 DNA sequence: TGTGCCAGCAGTGACACGGCAGGTAGCACAGATACGCAGTATTTT.